This T cell receptor (beta chain) was sequenced in a study of identifying expanded T cells in peripheral blood. Only in-frame clones appear in the TCRdb table, and some are missing; sequencing was by immunoSEQ multiplex PCR. In the table there are over 85,000 clones, about 88% of which are singletons. CDR3 length: 15 residues. The germline V gene has CDR1 SGHDN and CDR2 FVKESK. Trimming removed 5 bases from V and 5 bases from J, with 16 bases in between. This clonotype was obtained from a person between 18 and 75 years old in good health. The J gene is TRBJ1-3, the V gene TRBV14; no reliable D call. Sequencing was done on a sample of blood. CDR3 nucleotide sequence: TGTGCCAGCAGCTGGGCAGGAGGGTCGAGAAACACCATATATTTT. Protein sequence: CASSWAGGSRNTIYF.